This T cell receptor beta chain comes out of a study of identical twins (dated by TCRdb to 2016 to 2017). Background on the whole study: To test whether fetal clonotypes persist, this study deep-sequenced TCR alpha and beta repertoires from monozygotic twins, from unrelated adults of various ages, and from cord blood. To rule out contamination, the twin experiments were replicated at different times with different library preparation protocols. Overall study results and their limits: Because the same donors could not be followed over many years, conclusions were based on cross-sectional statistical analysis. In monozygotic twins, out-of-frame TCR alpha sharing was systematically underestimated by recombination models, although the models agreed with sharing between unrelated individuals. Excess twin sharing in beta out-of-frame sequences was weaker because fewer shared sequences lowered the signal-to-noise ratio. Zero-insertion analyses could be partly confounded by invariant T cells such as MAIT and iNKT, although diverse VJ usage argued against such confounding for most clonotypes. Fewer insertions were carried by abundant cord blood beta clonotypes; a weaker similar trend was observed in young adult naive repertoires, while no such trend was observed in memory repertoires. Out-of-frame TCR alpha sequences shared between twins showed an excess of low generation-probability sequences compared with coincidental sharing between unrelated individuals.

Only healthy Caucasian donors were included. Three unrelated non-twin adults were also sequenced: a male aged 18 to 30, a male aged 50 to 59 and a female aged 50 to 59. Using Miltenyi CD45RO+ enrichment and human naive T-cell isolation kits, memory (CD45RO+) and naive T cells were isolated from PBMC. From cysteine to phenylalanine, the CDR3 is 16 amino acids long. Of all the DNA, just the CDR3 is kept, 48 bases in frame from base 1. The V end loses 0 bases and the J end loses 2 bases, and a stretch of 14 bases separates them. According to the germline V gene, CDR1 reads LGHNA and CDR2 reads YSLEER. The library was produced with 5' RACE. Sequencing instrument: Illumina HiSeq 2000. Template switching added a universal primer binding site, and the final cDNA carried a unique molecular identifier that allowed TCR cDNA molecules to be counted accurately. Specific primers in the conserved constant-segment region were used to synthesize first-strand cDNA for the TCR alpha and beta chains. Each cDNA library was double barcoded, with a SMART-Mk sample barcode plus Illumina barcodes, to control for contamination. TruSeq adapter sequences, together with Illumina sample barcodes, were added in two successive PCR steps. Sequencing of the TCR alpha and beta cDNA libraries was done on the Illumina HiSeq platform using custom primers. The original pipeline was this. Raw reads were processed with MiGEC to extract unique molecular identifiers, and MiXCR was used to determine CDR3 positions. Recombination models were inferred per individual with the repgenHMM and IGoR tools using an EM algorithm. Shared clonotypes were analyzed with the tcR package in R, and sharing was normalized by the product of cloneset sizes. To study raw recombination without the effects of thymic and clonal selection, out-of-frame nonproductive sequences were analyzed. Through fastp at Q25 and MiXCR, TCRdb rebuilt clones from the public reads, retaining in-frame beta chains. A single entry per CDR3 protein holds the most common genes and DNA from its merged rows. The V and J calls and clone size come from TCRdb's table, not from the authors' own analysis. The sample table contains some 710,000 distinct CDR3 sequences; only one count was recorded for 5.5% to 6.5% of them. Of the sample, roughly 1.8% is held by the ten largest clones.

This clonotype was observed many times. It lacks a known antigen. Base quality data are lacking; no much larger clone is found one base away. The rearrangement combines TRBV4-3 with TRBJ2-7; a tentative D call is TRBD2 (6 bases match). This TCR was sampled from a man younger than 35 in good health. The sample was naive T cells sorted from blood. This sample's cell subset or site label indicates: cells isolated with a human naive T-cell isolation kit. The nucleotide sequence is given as TGCGCCAGCAGCCAAGAGCCAGCGGGTACCCCCTACGAGCAGTACTTC. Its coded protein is CASSQEPAGTPYEQYF.